This T cell receptor beta chain was captured in a study of CD8 T cells in ankylosing spondylitis. In its sample, this clonotype was seen a few times. Antigen specificity is unknown. V was shortened by 2 bases and J by 5 bases, with 9 bases between the two germline ends. The CDR3 sequence is 13 residues long. The study, taken as a whole, reports: Seemingly characteristic of ankylosing spondylitis blood was a TCR beta motif consisting of eight highly homologous variants. Disease-linked clones, CD8+, were relatively rare in peripheral blood. It was reported that disease-linked clones were significantly enriched in matched ankylosing spondylitis synovial fluid.

TCRdb analysed the 5' RACE reads with MiXCR anew, one entry per CDR3 protein. The sample includes approximately 240,000 distinct CDR3 sequences, 20% to 30% of them seen just once. This sequence joins TRBV12-3 or TRBV12-4 and TRBJ2-5; D is uncertain. Sequenced material: blood, either unsorted or a sorted T cell fraction (not recorded which). The sequence came from a male donor with ankylosing spondylitis or in good health (not recorded which). CDR3 sequence reads: CASSLRGLETQYF. For the CDR3, the DNA is TGTGCCAGCAGTTTAAGAGGCCTGGAGACCCAGTACTTC.